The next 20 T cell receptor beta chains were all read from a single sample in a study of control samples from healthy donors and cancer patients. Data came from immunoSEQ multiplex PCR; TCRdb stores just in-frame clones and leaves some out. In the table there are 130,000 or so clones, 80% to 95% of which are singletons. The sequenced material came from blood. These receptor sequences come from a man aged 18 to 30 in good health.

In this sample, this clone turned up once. CDR3 sequence reads: CASSEGPNTYEQYF. The CDR3 DNA reads as TGTGCCAGCAGCGAGGGACCTAACACCTACGAGCAGTACTTC. The chain employs TRBV9 and TRBJ2-7, with D possibly being TRBD1 or TRBD2 (5 bases each). Germline V CDR1 and CDR2: SGDLS, YYNGEE. Trimming shortened V by 3 bases and J by 2 bases, and 12 bases separated the two germline ends. The CDR3 has 14 amino acids.

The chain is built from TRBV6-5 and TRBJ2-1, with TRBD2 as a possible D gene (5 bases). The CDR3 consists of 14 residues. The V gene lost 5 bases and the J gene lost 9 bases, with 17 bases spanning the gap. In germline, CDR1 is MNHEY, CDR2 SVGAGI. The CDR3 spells CASSPQRGWAEQFF. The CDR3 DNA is TGTGCCAGCAGTCCCCAGCGCGGGTGGGCTGAGCAGTTCTTC.

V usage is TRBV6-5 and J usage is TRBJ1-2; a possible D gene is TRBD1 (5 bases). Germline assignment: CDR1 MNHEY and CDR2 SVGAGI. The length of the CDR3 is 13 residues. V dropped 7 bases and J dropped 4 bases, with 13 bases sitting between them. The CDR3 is CASTQDISYGYTF. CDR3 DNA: TGTGCCAGCACCCAGGACATCAGCTATGGCTACACCTTC.

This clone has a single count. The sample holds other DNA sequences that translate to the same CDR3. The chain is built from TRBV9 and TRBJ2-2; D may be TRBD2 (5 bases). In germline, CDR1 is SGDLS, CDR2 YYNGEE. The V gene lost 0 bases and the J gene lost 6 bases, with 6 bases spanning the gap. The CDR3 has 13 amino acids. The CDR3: CASSVGGAGELFF. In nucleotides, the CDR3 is TGTGCCAGCAGCGTAGGGGGAGCCGGGGAGCTGTTTTTT.

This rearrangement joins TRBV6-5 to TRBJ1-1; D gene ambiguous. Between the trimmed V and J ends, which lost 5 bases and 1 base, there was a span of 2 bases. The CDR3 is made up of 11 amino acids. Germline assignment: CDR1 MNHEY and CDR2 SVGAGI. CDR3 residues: CASSKNTEAFF. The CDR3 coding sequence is TGTGCCAGCAGTAAGAACACTGAAGCTTTCTTT.

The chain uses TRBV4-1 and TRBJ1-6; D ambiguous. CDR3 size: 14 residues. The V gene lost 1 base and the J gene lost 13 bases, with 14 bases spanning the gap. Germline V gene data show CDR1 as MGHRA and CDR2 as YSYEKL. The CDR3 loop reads CASSQVPMILPLHF. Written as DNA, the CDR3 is TGCGCCAGCAGCCAAGTCCCCATGATTTTGCCCCTCCACTTT.

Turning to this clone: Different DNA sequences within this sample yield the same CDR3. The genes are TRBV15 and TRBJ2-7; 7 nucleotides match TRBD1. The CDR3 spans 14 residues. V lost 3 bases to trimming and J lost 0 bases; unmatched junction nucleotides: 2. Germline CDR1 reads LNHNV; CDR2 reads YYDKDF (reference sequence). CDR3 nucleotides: TGTGCCACCAGCAGGGACAGGAGCTCCTACGAGCAGTACTTC. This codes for CATSRDRSSYEQYF. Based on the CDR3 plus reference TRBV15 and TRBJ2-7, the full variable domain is DAMVIQNPRYQVTQFGKPVTLSCSQTLNHNVMYWYQQKSSQAPKLLFHYYDKDFNNEADTPDNFQSRRPNTSFCFLDIRSPGLGDTAMYLCATSRDRSSYEQYFGPGTRLTVT.

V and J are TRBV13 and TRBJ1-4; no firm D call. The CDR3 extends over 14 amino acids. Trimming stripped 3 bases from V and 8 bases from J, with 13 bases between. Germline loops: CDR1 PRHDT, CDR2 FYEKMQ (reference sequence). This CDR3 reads CASSFLTTGEKLFF. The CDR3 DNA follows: TGTGCCAGCAGCTTTCTAACCACCGGGGAAAAACTGTTTTTT.

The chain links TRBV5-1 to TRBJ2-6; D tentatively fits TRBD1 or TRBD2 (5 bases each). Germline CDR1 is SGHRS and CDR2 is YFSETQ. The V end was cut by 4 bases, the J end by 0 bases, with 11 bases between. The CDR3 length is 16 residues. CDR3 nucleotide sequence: TGCGCCAGCAGCCGGGACGGGGACTCTGGGGCCAACGTCCTGACTTTC. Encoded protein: CASSRDGDSGANVLTF.

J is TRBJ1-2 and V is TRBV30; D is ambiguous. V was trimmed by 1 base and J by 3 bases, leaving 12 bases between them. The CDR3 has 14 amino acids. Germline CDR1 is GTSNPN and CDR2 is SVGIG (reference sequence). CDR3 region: CAWSALGLDYGYTF. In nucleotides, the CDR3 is TGTGCCTGGAGTGCTTTGGGGTTAGACTATGGCTACACCTTC.

The CDR3 bases are TGTGCCAGCAGGCCCGAGCGGGGAGCCTACGAGCAGTACTTC. This encodes CASRPERGAYEQYF. The rearrangement uses TRBV2 and TRBJ2-7; 7 bases are shared with TRBD2. Germline trimming cut 6 bases from V and 2 bases from J; bases unmatched to any gene: 7. The CDR3 is made up of 14 amino acids. CDR1 and CDR2 from the germline V gene are SNHLY and FYNNEI.

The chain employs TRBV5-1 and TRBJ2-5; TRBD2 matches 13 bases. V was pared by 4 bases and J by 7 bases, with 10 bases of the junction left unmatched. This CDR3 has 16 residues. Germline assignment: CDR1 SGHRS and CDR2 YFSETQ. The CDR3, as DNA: TGCGCCAGCAGCGAAACTAGCGGGGGGGCCGGGGGGACCCAGTACTTC. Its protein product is CASSETSGGAGGTQYF. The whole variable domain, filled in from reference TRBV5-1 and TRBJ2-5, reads KAGVTQTPRYLIKTRGQQVTLSCSPISGHRSVSWYQQTPGQGLQFLFEYFSETQRNKGNFPGRFSGRQFSNSRSEMNVSTLELGDSALYLCASSETSGGAGGTQYFGPGTRLLVL.

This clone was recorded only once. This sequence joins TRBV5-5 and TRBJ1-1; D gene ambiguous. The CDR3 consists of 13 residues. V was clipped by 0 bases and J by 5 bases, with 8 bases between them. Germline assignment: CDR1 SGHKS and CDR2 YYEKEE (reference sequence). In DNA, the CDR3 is TGTGCCAGCAGCTTGGGAATGTGGACTGAAGCTTTCTTT. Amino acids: CASSLGMWTEAFF. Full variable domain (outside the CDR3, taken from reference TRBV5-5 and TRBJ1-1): DAGVTQSPTHLIKTRGQQVTLRCSPISGHKSVSWYQQVLGQGPQFIFQYYEKEERGRGNFPDRFSARQFPNYSSELNVNALLLGDSALYLCASSLGMWTEAFFGQGTRLTVV.

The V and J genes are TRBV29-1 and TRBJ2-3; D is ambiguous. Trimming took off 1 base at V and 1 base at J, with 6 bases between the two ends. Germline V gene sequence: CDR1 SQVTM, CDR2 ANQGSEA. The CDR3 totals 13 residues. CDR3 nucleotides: TGCAGCGTTGAAGTCCACGGCACAGATACGCAGTATTTT. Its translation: CSVEVHGTDTQYF.

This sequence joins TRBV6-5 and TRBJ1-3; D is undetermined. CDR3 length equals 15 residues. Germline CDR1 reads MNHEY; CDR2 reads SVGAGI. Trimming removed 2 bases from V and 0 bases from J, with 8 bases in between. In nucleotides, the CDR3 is TGTGCCAGCAGTTACAAGTACCACTCTGGAAACACCATATATTTT. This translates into CASSYKYHSGNTIYF.

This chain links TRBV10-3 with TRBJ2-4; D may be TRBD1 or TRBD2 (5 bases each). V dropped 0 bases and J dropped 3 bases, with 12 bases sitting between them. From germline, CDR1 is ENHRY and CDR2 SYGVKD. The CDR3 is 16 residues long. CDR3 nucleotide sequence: TGTGCCATCAGTGAGTCGGGACGATTGGGCAAAAACATTCAGTACTTC. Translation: CAISESGRLGKNIQYF.

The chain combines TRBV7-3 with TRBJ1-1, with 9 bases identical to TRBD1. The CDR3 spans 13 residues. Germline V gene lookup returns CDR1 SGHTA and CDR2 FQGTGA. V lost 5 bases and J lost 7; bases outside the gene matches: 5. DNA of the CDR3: TGTGCCAGCAGCCGGGGACAGGGCGGTGAAGCTTTCTTT. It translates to CASSRGQGGEAFF.

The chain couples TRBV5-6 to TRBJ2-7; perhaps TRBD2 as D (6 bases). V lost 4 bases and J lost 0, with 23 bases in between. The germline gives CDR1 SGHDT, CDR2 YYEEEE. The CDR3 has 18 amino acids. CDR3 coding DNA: TGTGCCAGCAGCCTCTTATTCGAATGGAGGGGAACCTCCTACGAGCAGTACTTC. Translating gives CASSLLFEWRGTSYEQYF.

The CDR3 loop is CASKGLADSYEQYF. The DNA of the CDR3 is TGTGCCAGTAAGGGACTAGCGGACTCCTACGAGCAGTACTTC. The chain is built from TRBV19 and TRBJ2-7; 11 nucleotides agree with TRBD2. With V trimmed by 7 bases and J by 0 bases, 2 bases remained unmatched. This CDR3 contains 14 residues. The germline CDR1 and CDR2 sequences are LNHDA and SQIVND (reference sequence).

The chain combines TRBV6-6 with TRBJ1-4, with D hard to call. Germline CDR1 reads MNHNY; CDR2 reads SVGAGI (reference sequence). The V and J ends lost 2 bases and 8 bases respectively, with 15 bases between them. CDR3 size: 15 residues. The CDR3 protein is CASSYRSSRMEKLFF. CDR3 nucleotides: TGTGCCAGCAGTTACAGGTCATCGCGGATGGAAAAACTGTTTTTT.